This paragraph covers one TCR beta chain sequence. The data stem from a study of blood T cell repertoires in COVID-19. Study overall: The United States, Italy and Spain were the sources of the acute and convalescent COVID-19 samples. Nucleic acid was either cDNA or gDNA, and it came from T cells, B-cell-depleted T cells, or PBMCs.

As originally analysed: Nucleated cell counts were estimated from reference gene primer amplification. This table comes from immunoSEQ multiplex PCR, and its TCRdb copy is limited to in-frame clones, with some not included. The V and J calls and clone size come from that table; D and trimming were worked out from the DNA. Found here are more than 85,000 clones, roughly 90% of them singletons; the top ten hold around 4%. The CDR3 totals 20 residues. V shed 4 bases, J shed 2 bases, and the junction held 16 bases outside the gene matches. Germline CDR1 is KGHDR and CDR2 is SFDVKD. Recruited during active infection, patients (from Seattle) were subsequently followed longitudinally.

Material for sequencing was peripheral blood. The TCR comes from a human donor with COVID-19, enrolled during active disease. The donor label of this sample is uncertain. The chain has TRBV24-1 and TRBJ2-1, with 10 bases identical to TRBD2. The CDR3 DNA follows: TGTGCCACCAGTGACCCCACCCCTAGCGGGAGAGGCCCTACCTACAATGAGCAGTTCTTC. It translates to CATSDPTPSGRGPTYNEQFF.